The 25 T cell receptor beta chains in this list originate from one sample, sequenced in a study of blood T cell repertoires in COVID-19. Using immunoSEQ multiplex PCR, the repertoire was profiled, and TCRdb retains in-frame clones only, with some absent. In the table there are about 200,000 clones, around 82% of which are singletons. The sequenced sample consisted of peripheral blood. All receptors come from a woman in her 70s with acute or convalescent COVID-19.

This clone appeared once. The chain joins TRBV27 to TRBJ2-7; 12 nucleotides line up with TRBD2. The V and J ends lost 5 bases and 13 bases, in that order; junction bases with no gene match: 12. This CDR3 is built from 14 residues. In germline, CDR1 is MNHEY, CDR2 SMNVEV (reference sequence). The CDR3 is CASSPRTSGVGEYF. For the CDR3, the DNA is TGTGCCAGCAGTCCTCGGACTAGCGGGGTAGGCGAATACTTC.

The rearrangement uses TRBV7-3 and TRBJ2-3; 13 nucleotides match TRBD2. V lost 2 bases and J lost 6; bases outside the gene matches: 5. This CDR3 region has 16 residues. Germline V gene lookup returns CDR1 SGHTA and CDR2 FQGTGA. As DNA, the CDR3 is TGTGCCAGCAGCTTAGGACTAGCGGGGGTTCTCGATACGCAGTATTTT. Amino acid sequence: CASSLGLAGVLDTQYF.

The chain carries TRBV6-5 and TRBJ1-1; a possible D gene is TRBD1 (6 bases). The germline V gene encodes CDR1 MNHEY and CDR2 SVGAGI. Trimming left V 5 bases short and J 5 bases short, with 12 bases between. The CDR3 covers 13 residues. CDR3 protein: CASSPGVKTEAFF. CDR3 coding DNA: TGTGCCAGCAGTCCAGGGGTCAAAACTGAAGCTTTCTTT.

The genes are TRBV12-3 or TRBV12-4 and TRBJ2-1; D remains ambiguous. This CDR3 spans 12 amino acids. The V gene lost 6 bases and the J gene lost 9 bases, with 12 bases spanning the gap. The CDR3 spells CASRPDRGEQFF. The CDR3 DNA is TGTGCCAGCAGACCCGACCGCGGTGAGCAGTTCTTC.

The chain recombines TRBV18 with TRBJ2-7, with D possibly being TRBD1 (6 bases). Germline V gene lookup returns CDR1 KGHSH and CDR2 LQKENI. V lost 3 bases and J lost 0, with 9 bases in between. The length of the CDR3 is 14 residues. CDR3 in amino acids: CASSPGTLSYEQYF. CDR3 DNA sequence: TGTGCCAGCTCACCGGGGACACTCTCCTACGAGCAGTACTTC.

The rearrangement uses TRBV2 and TRBJ2-2, with D perhaps matching TRBD2 (6 bases). The CDR3 is made up of 15 amino acids. V was cut by 7 bases and J by 2 bases, with 14 bases left in between. CDR1 SNHLY and CDR2 FYNNEI come from the germline V gene. For the CDR3, the DNA is TGTGCCAGCACCACGGGACTGTTTAACACCGGGGAGCTGTTTTTT. This translates into CASTTGLFNTGELFF.

The gene calls are TRBV7-3 and TRBJ2-3, with D maybe TRBD2 (6 bases). Germline loops: CDR1 SGHTA, CDR2 FQGTGA. This CDR3 region has 14 residues. Trimming removed 3 bases at V and 5 bases at J, with 12 bases between. This CDR3 is CASSFGRPEDTQYF. CDR3 coding DNA: TGTGCCAGCAGCTTTGGGAGGCCTGAAGATACGCAGTATTTT. The whole variable domain, remainder taken from reference TRBV7-3 and TRBJ2-3, is GAGVSQTPSNKVTEKGKYVELRCDPISGHTALYWYRQSLGQGPEFLIYFQGTGAADDSGLPNDRFFAVRPEGSVSTLKIQRTERGDSAVYLCASSFGRPEDTQYFGPGTRLTVL.

This chain links TRBV30 with TRBJ1-6; 8 nucleotides match TRBD1. The CDR3 loop spans 16 amino acids. Trimming at V came to 2 bases and at J to 10 bases, leaving 13 bases not matched to a gene. Germline lookup yields CDR1 GTSNPN and CDR2 SVGIG (reference sequence). The CDR3 coding sequence is TGTGCCTGGAGTCCTCTATCAGGGGGCCTGCAATCACCCCTCCACTTT. Translation gives CAWSPLSGGLQSPLHF.

V gene TRBV11-2 combines with J gene TRBJ2-5; 7 bases match TRBD2. Germline V lookup: CDR1 SGHAT, CDR2 FQNNGV. Trimming removed 8 bases from V and 5 bases from J; junction bases left unmatched: 2. The CDR3 consists of 11 residues. This CDR3 is CASEGGETQYF. CDR3 sequence (DNA): TGTGCCAGCGAGGGAGGGGAGACCCAGTACTTC.

The CDR3 loop is CASSLRDHGYTF. The DNA for the CDR3 is TGTGCCAGCAGTCTCAGGGATCATGGCTACACCTTC. V usage is TRBV6-5 and J usage is TRBJ1-2, with D tentatively TRBD1 (5 bases). From germline, CDR1 is MNHEY and CDR2 SVGAGI. CDR3 length equals 12 residues. Deletions cut 5 bases from V and 6 bases from J, with 10 bases between.

The chain carries TRBV12-3 or TRBV12-4 and TRBJ1-4; a possible D gene is TRBD1 (6 bases). The ends were cut back, 8 bases at V and 11 bases at J, with 12 bases in the middle. CDR3 length: 11 amino acids. CDR3 coding DNA: TGTGCCAGCGGCTACAGGGATAAACTGTTTTTT. It is translated as CASGYRDKLFF.

The chain links TRBV19 to TRBJ1-2, with 8 bases fitting TRBD1. CDR3 length equals 13 residues. Germline values: CDR1 LNHDA, CDR2 SQIVND (reference sequence). The J segment lost 6 bases and the V segment lost 5 bases, leaving 5 bases of the junction unmatched. CDR3 nucleotide sequence: TGTGCCAGTAGTTTTGACAGGGGCCATGGCTACACCTTC. Its protein is CASSFDRGHGYTF.

The V call is TRBV5-6, the J call TRBJ2-1; TRBD2 matches at 8 bases. V trimming: 2 bases; J trimming: 0 bases; junction bases outside the gene matches: 4. Germline V gene data show CDR1 as SGHDT and CDR2 as YYEEEE. The CDR3 spans 16 residues. The DNA for the CDR3 is TGTGCCAGCAGCTTTAGCGGGGACCGCTCCTACAATGAGCAGTTCTTC. Protein: CASSFSGDRSYNEQFF.

The rearrangement joins TRBV5-6 to TRBJ1-2, with 8 bases identical to TRBD1. Germline lookup yields CDR1 SGHDT and CDR2 YYEEEE. Trimming at V came to 4 bases and at J to 1 base, leaving 9 bases not matched to a gene. The CDR3 loop spans 16 amino acids. CDR3 nucleotides: TGTGCCAGCAGCCGGACCGGGACAGGTGATAACTATGGCTACACCTTC. This codes for CASSRTGTGDNYGYTF.

This clone was detected only a few times. CDR3 loop: CATSDRGQPYNEQFF. DNA of the CDR3: TGTGCCACCAGTGATAGGGGACAGCCTTATAATGAGCAGTTCTTC. This rearrangement joins TRBV24-1 to TRBJ2-1; 7 bases line up with TRBD1. The germline V gene has CDR1 KGHDR and CDR2 SFDVKD. Trimming took 3 bases from V and 7 from J; bases not matched to a gene: 8. CDR3 length equals 15 residues.

The gene calls are TRBV6-2 or TRBV6-3 and TRBJ2-7, with D unclear. The germline V and J ends were trimmed by 8 bases and 0 bases, with 11 bases remaining between them. Germline V gene lookup returns CDR1 MNHEY and CDR2 SVGEGT. The CDR3 has 13 amino acids. The CDR3 nucleotides read TGTGCCAGCCGCCTTAAGAGCTCCTACGAGCAGTACTTC. Translation: CASRLKSSYEQYF.

Only a few counts were recorded for this clone. The V and J genes are TRBV7-2 and TRBJ1-5, with D possibly matching TRBD1 (6 bases). The V gene lost 3 bases and the J gene lost 6 bases, with 18 bases spanning the gap. Looked up from germline, CDR1 is SGHTA and CDR2 is FQGNSA. CDR3 size: 16 residues. CDR3 region: CASSFSTGTGSQPQHF. The CDR3 coding sequence is TGTGCCAGCAGCTTTAGTACAGGGACGGGGAGTCAGCCCCAGCATTTT.

DNA of the CDR3: TGTGCCAGCACCCGACAGGGCCAAGAGGGGAATGAGCAGTTCTTC. Protein product: CASTRQGQEGNEQFF. The rearrangement uses TRBV7-2 and TRBJ2-1; TRBD1 matches at 7 bases. The ends lost 7 bases at V and 7 bases at J; junction bases unmatched: 13. The germline V gene encodes CDR1 SGHTA and CDR2 FQGNSA. The CDR3 extends over 15 amino acids.

The chain carries TRBV3-1 (or the pseudogene TRBV3-2) and TRBJ1-2; D remains ambiguous. Trimming removed 0 bases from V and 4 bases from J, with 21 bases in between. The CDR3 is 18 residues long. Germline V lookup: CDR1 LGHDT, CDR2 YNNKEL (reference sequence). The CDR3 nucleotides read TGTGCCAGCAGCCAAGATAATTACAAGCGTCCCGCGATCTATGGCTACACCTTC. This gives the protein CASSQDNYKRPAIYGYTF.

This clone was seen only a few times. Since a much larger clone is just one base distant, this may be a read error. At the DNA level, this CDR3 is encoded by other sequences in the same sample as well. The chain combines TRBV6-5 with TRBJ1-5, with D perhaps TRBD1 (6 bases). Trimming removed 6 bases from V and 2 bases from J, with 8 bases in between. The germline gives CDR1 MNHEY, CDR2 SVGAGI. The CDR3 loop spans 13 amino acids. The CDR3 DNA reads as TGTGCCAGCAGCCCAGGGGGCAATCAGCCCCAGCATTTT. This encodes CASSPGGNQPQHF.

A single count supports this clone. This chain uses TRBV5-6 with TRBJ1-5, with a tentative D call TRBD1 (5 bases). Germline CDR1 is SGHDT and CDR2 is YYEEEE. The CDR3 contains 17 residues. Trimming cost V 3 bases and J 4 bases, with 20 bases left between them. The CDR3 loop is CASSSATWGVSNQPQHF. The CDR3 DNA is TGTGCCAGCAGCTCCGCCACCTGGGGGGTATCAAATCAGCCCCAGCATTTT.

The rearrangement links TRBV4-3 to TRBJ2-1, with 8 bases that match TRBD2. The CDR3 length is 14 residues. Germline V CDR1 and CDR2: LGHNA, YSLEER. J was trimmed by 4 bases and V by 8 bases; bases with no gene match: 7. The CDR3 spells CASGAGVLYNEQFF. CDR3 DNA: TGCGCCAGCGGAGCGGGGGTACTATACAATGAGCAGTTCTTC.

The rearrangement links TRBV10-3 to TRBJ2-7, with 11 bases matching TRBD2. V was pared by 10 bases and J by 3 bases, with 2 bases of the junction left unmatched. The CDR3 is made up of 12 amino acids. Germline V CDR1 and CDR2: ENHRY, SYGVKD. As DNA, the CDR3 is TGTGCCACCGGGACTAGCGGCTACGAGCAGTACTTC. Amino acid sequence: CATGTSGYEQYF.

At least ten counts were recorded for this clone. This chain connects TRBV5-1 to TRBJ1-2; TRBD1 might be the D (5 bases). Germline V gene lookup returns CDR1 SGHRS and CDR2 YFSETQ. This CDR3 comprises 12 residues. V lost 5 bases to trimming and J lost 4 bases, with 9 bases between them. The CDR3 nucleotides are TGCGCCAGCAGTCCGGACACCTATGGCTACACCTTC. Translation gives CASSPDTYGYTF.

J is TRBJ2-3 and V is TRBV7-8; TRBD2 agrees at 8 bases. Per germline, CDR1 SGHVS and CDR2 FQNEAQ. There are 17 residues in the CDR3. V was clipped by 7 bases and J by 0 bases; unmatched bases: 12. In DNA, the CDR3 is TGTGCCAGCACCCTATTAGCTCGGGGGGGTAGCACAGATACGCAGTATTTT. It is translated as CASTLLARGGSTDTQYF.